The 22 T cell receptor beta chains below were found in one sample sequenced in a study of T cell responses to AZD1222 COVID-19 vaccine. Assay used: immunoSEQ multiplex PCR; TCRdb lists only in-frame clones, some missing. The repertoire has tens of thousands of clones, roughly nine tenths of them found once; the top ten carry 2.5% to 3.5%. Sequencing used peripheral blood, obtained on day 0 of AZD1222 vaccination. These receptors all come from an adult in good health.

This chain links TRBV10-3 with TRBJ1-3; D unclear. The germline V and J ends were trimmed by 3 bases and 2 bases, with 14 bases remaining between them. Germline CDR1 is ENHRY and CDR2 is SYGVKD. The CDR3 covers 16 residues. The CDR3 nucleotides are TGTGCCATCAGTGAACGCTCCCCCGGTCCTGGAAACACCATATATTTT. Its translation: CAISERSPGPGNTIYF.

The chain couples TRBV11-2 to TRBJ1-1; 7 bases agree with TRBD1. Germline V CDR1 and CDR2: SGHAT, FQNNGV. Trimming removed 6 bases from V and 4 bases from J; junction bases left unmatched: 8. The CDR3 is 14 amino acids. The CDR3 bases are TGTGCCAGCAGACCCGGACAGGCGGGCACTGAAGCTTTCTTT. Its protein is CASRPGQAGTEAFF.

This chain joins TRBV28 and TRBJ1-1; D might be TRBD1 (6 bases). V was cut by 6 bases and J by 5 bases, with 19 bases left in between. In germline, CDR1 is MDHEN, CDR2 SYDVKM. The CDR3 spans 15 residues. The DNA for the CDR3 is TGTGCCAGCAGCTCGCCGCAAACAGGGAGGACTGAAGCTTTCTTT. Its protein product is CASSSPQTGRTEAFF.

J is TRBJ2-2 and V is TRBV5-1; D could derive from TRBD1 or TRBD2 (7 bases each). Trimming shortened V by 9 bases and J by 3 bases, and 18 bases separated the two germline ends. CDR1 and CDR2 from the germline V gene are SGHRS and YFSETQ. This CDR3 region has 15 residues. The CDR3 protein is CATTSGGADTGELFF. In DNA, the CDR3 is TGCGCCACCACATCAGGGGGGGCAGACACCGGGGAGCTGTTTTTT.

The rearrangement joins TRBV29-1 to TRBJ2-3; 10 nucleotides align to TRBD1. There are 14 residues in the CDR3. Trimming at V came to 4 bases and at J to 14 bases, leaving 15 bases not matched to a gene. CDR1 is SQVTM and CDR2 is ANQGSEA in the germline V gene. In DNA form, the CDR3 reads TGCAGCGTTGGGGACAGGGGAGGACTAGGGATTTTGTATTTT. It is translated as CSVGDRGGLGILYF.

The chain has TRBV4-2 and TRBJ1-2; D is possibly TRBD1 (5 bases). This CDR3 contains 18 residues. Germline V gives CDR1 LGHNA, CDR2 YNFKEQ. V lost 1 base, J lost 3 bases, and 21 bases lay in between. CDR3: CASSQGGGTGGLDYGYTF. The DNA for the CDR3 is TGTGCCAGCAGCCAAGGGGGGGGTACAGGCGGATTAGACTATGGCTACACCTTC.

The chain has TRBV5-1 and TRBJ2-2; D may match TRBD1 or TRBD2 (5 bases each). Germline V gene lookup returns CDR1 SGHRS and CDR2 YFSETQ. The CDR3 extends over 15 amino acids. V gave up 0 bases and J gave up 9 bases, with 15 bases separating them. CDR3 DNA sequence: TGCGCCAGCAGCTTGGGAGAGGGGAAAGGACGGGAGCTGTTTTTT. This gives the protein CASSLGEGKGRELFF.

V usage is TRBV9 and J usage is TRBJ2-2, with 7 bases fitting TRBD1. This CDR3 is built from 14 residues. CDR1 is SGDLS and CDR2 is YYNGEE in the germline V gene. The J segment lost 3 bases and the V segment lost 2 bases, leaving 1 base of the junction unmatched. CDR3 region: CASSVTGDTGELFF. The CDR3, as DNA: TGTGCCAGCAGCGTTACAGGGGACACCGGGGAGCTGTTTTTT.

The chain couples TRBV5-5 to TRBJ2-7; 9 nucleotides match TRBD1. V dropped 4 bases and J dropped 4; count of bases not matched to a gene: 6. The CDR3 is 14 residues long. The germline gives CDR1 SGHKS, CDR2 YYEKEE (reference sequence). CDR3 protein: CASSTRTGEYEQYF. The CDR3 DNA sequence: TGTGCCAGCAGCACCCGGACAGGGGAATACGAGCAGTACTTC.

This clone was counted a single time. The rearrangement links TRBV3-1 (or the pseudogene TRBV3-2) to TRBJ1-1, with D hard to call. This CDR3 is 16 amino acids long. V was cut by 4 bases and J by 4 bases, with 19 bases left in between. In germline, CDR1 is LGHDT, CDR2 YNNKEL (reference sequence). CDR3 coding DNA: TGTGCCAGCAGCCCTCATGGGGTAGCGGGTGGCACTGAAGCTTTCTTT. Its protein product is CASSPHGVAGGTEAFF.

The V and J genes are TRBV19 and TRBJ1-5; TRBD1 is a possible D gene (5 bases). The V end lost 11 bases, the J end lost 6 bases, and 17 bases lay between the germline ends. Germline loops: CDR1 LNHDA, CDR2 SQIVND (reference sequence). CDR3 length: 13 residues. The CDR3 reads CAGGTELGQPQHF. Here the CDR3 DNA reads TGTGCCGGGGGGACCGAGTTGGGTCAGCCCCAGCATTTT.

This clone was picked up one time. The rearrangement links TRBV2 to TRBJ1-5; D is unclear. The CDR3 covers 14 residues. Per the germline V gene, CDR1 is SNHLY and CDR2 is FYNNEI. Trimming left V 8 bases short and J 0 bases short, with 11 bases between. CDR3 sequence (DNA): TGTGCCAGCCAGCGGGGTTATAGCAATCAGCCCCAGCATTTT. Protein: CASQRGYSNQPQHF. The entire variable domain, with the rest obtained from reference TRBV2 and TRBJ1-5, is as follows: EPEVTQTPSHQVTQMGQEVILRCVPISNHLYFYWYRQILGQKVEFLVSFYNNEISEKSEIFDDQFSVERPDGSNFTLKIRSTKLEDSAMYFCASQRGYSNQPQHFGDGTRLSIL.

The chain links TRBV7-3 to TRBJ2-1; 8 bases line up with TRBD1. The CDR3 spans 15 residues. The junction had 4 bases not matched to a gene; V was cut back by 1 base and J by 5 bases. The germline V gene has CDR1 SGHTA and CDR2 FQGTGA. Here the CDR3 reads CASSLNRGSHNEQFF. The CDR3 nucleotides read TGTGCCAGCAGCTTAAACAGGGGGAGCCACAATGAGCAGTTCTTC.

The rearrangement links TRBV29-1 to TRBJ2-7; 7 bases fit TRBD2. With V trimmed by 4 bases and J by 1 base, 4 bases remained unmatched. CDR3 length: 13 residues. The germline CDR1 and CDR2 sequences are SQVTM and ANQGSEA. The CDR3 DNA sequence: TGCAGCGTTGGGGGGGGGAATTCCTACGAGCAGTACTTC. This codes for CSVGGGNSYEQYF.

This chain uses TRBV3-1 (or the pseudogene TRBV3-2) with TRBJ1-1; D not certain. V lost 1 base and J lost 4, with 7 bases in between. The V gene's germline CDR1 is LGHDT and CDR2 YNNKEL (reference sequence). The CDR3 contains 13 residues. CDR3 residues: CASSQVGSTEAFF. CDR3 DNA sequence: TGTGCCAGCAGCCAAGTTGGGAGCACTGAAGCTTTCTTT.

CDR3 sequence (DNA): TGCGCCAGCAATGGTCAGAACACCGGGGAGCTGTTTTTT. This codes for CASNGQNTGELFF. The chain has TRBV5-1 and TRBJ2-2; D ambiguous. The CDR3 consists of 13 residues. The V gene's germline CDR1 is SGHRS and CDR2 YFSETQ. The V gene lost 6 bases and the J gene lost 1 base, with 7 bases spanning the gap.

The chain joins TRBV5-1 to TRBJ1-2; D is perhaps TRBD1 (6 bases). CDR1 and CDR2 (germline): SGHRS, YFSETQ. V shed 0 bases and J shed 8 bases, with 11 bases lying between them. This CDR3 contains 13 residues. The CDR3 region has the DNA TGCGCCAGCAGCTTGGAGTCAGGGGCGGGCTACACCTTC. Translation gives CASSLESGAGYTF.

V gene TRBV28 combines with J gene TRBJ2-7, with 9 bases that match TRBD1. With V trimmed by 7 bases and J by 3 bases, 10 bases remained unmatched. The CDR3 has 15 residues. Germline V gives CDR1 MDHEN, CDR2 SYDVKM. The CDR3, as DNA: TGTGCCAGCATCTCTACCGGGACAGGGCTCTACGAGCAGTACTTC. It is translated as CASISTGTGLYEQYF.

The chain is built from TRBV24-1 and TRBJ2-1; D is perhaps TRBD1 (6 bases). The CDR3 is made up of 13 amino acids. Trimming left V 7 bases short and J 5 bases short, with 11 bases between. CDR1 is KGHDR, CDR2 SFDVKD, per germline. CDR3 amino acids: CATSGQSNNEQFF. CDR3 bases: TGTGCCACCAGCGGACAGTCGAACAATGAGCAGTTCTTC.

The chain has TRBV3-1 (or the pseudogene TRBV3-2) and TRBJ2-5; the D gene is possibly TRBD2 (6 bases). V was trimmed by 1 base and J by 5 bases, leaving 11 bases between them. This CDR3 region has 14 residues. Germline V gene lookup returns CDR1 LGHDT and CDR2 YNNKEL (reference sequence). The CDR3 region is CASSQGLSGETQYF. CDR3 bases: TGTGCCAGCAGCCAAGGGCTCAGCGGGGAGACCCAGTACTTC.

The chain recombines TRBV24-1 with TRBJ1-4, with TRBD1 matching over 9 bases. CDR1 is KGHDR and CDR2 is SFDVKD in the germline V gene. The CDR3 is 15 residues long. V gave up 4 bases and J gave up 7 bases; unmatched junction bases: 6. CDR3 nucleotide sequence: TGTGCCACCAGTGACTCCGGGACAGGGTTTGAAAAACTGTTTTTT. As protein: CATSDSGTGFEKLFF.

The chain has TRBV7-9 and TRBJ1-6; 10 bases are shared with TRBD1. The length of the CDR3 is 16 residues. Germline V gene sequence: CDR1 SEHNR, CDR2 FQNEAQ (reference sequence). Losses at the gene ends were 1 base for V and 11 bases for J; bases not matched to a gene: 8. The CDR3 here is CASSLGRDRGSPPLHF. The CDR3, as DNA: TGTGCCAGCAGCTTAGGCCGGGACAGGGGATCCCCACCCCTCCACTTT.